A single sample is the source of the 11 T cell receptor beta chains below, sequenced in a study of CD8 T cells in ankylosing spondylitis. TCRdb independently ran MiXCR on the 5' RACE reads; one entry per CDR3 protein. The sample lists 200,000 to 300,000 distinct CDR3 sequences; 32% were seen once. The source material was blood, either unsorted or a sorted T cell fraction (not recorded which). The source is a male donor with ankylosing spondylitis or in good health (not recorded which).

This clonotype turned up a few times. V and J are TRBV10-3 and TRBJ2-7, with 9 bases aligning to TRBD1. Germline V CDR1 and CDR2: ENHRY, SYGVKD. The CDR3 consists of 13 residues. With 3 bases clipped from V and 9 bases from J, the junction kept 6 bases outside the gene matches. This chain's CDR3 is CAISDRQGDGQYF. CDR3 nucleotide sequence: TGTGCCATCAGTGACAGACAGGGGGACGGGCAGTACTTC.

The sample holds a few counts of this clonotype. The chain has TRBV15 and TRBJ1-3; D call uncertain. Germline CDR1 and CDR2: LNHNV and YYDKDF (reference sequence). CDR3 length: 14 amino acids. Trimming took 1 base from V and 8 from J, leaving 12 bases between them. The CDR3, as DNA: TGTGCCACCAGCAGAGCGGCCGGGTTGGACACCATATATTTT. Amino acids: CATSRAAGLDTIYF.

The chain has TRBV3-1 and TRBJ1-2; 10 bases map to TRBD1. The CDR3 totals 15 residues. V shed 2 bases and J 8 bases; nucleotides not matched to a gene: 8. Germline CDR1 LGHDT, CDR2 YNNKEL (reference sequence). This chain's CDR3 is CASSQRGTGVEGYTF. Here the CDR3 DNA reads TGTGCCAGCAGCCAAAGGGGGACAGGGGTTGAGGGCTACACCTTC.

This clonotype was picked up a small number of times. The chain links TRBV7-8 to TRBJ1-1, with a possible D match to TRBD1 (5 bases). V was pared by 3 bases and J by 5 bases, with 10 bases between. This CDR3 has 13 residues. Germline V gene data show CDR1 as SGHVS and CDR2 as FQNEAQ. The CDR3 sequence: CASSLRGGTEAFF. The CDR3 region has the DNA TGTGCCAGCAGCTTGAGGGGAGGTACTGAAGCTTTCTTT.

The genes are TRBV28 and TRBJ2-5; a weak D match, TRBD1 (6 bases). CDR3 length: 14 residues. Germline lookup yields CDR1 MDHEN and CDR2 SYDVKM. Trimming removed 4 bases at V and 1 base at J, with 10 bases between. CDR3 loop: CASSSGQPQETQYF. The CDR3 DNA sequence: TGTGCCAGCAGTTCCGGACAGCCCCAAGAGACCCAGTACTTC.

This clonotype was counted ten times or more. V is TRBV12-3 or TRBV12-4 and J is TRBJ1-4; 8 bases fit TRBD1. J gave up 5 bases and V 7 bases, and 6 bases lay outside the gene matches. This CDR3 is 14 amino acids long. The CDR3 bases are TGTGCCAGCACTTCGGACAGGGAGAATGAAAAACTGTTTTTT. It specifies CASTSDRENEKLFF.

J is TRBJ2-3 and V is TRBV10-3; 14 bases are a match to TRBD2. CDR3 length: 17 residues. V was clipped by 2 bases and J by 1 base; unmatched bases: 2. Germline CDR1 reads ENHRY; CDR2 reads SYGVKD. The CDR3 DNA reads as TGTGCCATCAGTGAGCCGGGACTAGCGGGGGGCACAGATACGCAGTATTTT. Its translation is CAISEPGLAGGTDTQYF.

The rearrangement joins TRBV10-3 to TRBJ2-2; D is undetermined. This CDR3 spans 12 amino acids. The V end was cut by 1 base, the J end by 6 bases, with 3 bases between. The germline V gene encodes CDR1 ENHRY and CDR2 SYGVKD. CDR3 protein: CAISELAGELFF. The CDR3 DNA reads as TGTGCCATCAGTGAGTTAGCCGGGGAGCTGTTTTTT.

The chain couples TRBV7-6 to TRBJ2-5; 11 nucleotides match TRBD1. The CDR3 has 15 residues. V dropped 3 bases and J dropped 5; count of bases not matched to a gene: 5. Germline-derived CDR1 and CDR2 are SGHVS and FNYEAQ. CDR3 sequence (DNA): TGTGCCAGCAGCTTCCGGGACAGGGGGAGGGAGACCCAGTACTTC. Translation: CASSFRDRGRETQYF. Drawing the rest from reference TRBV7-6 and TRBJ2-5, the complete variable domain is GAGVSQSPRYKVTKRGQDVALRCDPISGHVSLYWYRQALGQGPEFLTYFNYEAQQDKSGLPNDRFSAERPEGSISTLTIQRTEQRDSAMYRCASSFRDRGRETQYFGPGTRLLVL.

The rearrangement joins TRBV29-1 to TRBJ2-7; D may be TRBD1 (6 bases). The V and J ends lost 2 bases and 6 bases respectively, with 14 bases between them. Germline CDR1 SQVTM, CDR2 ANQGSEA. The CDR3 runs to 13 residues. The CDR3 coding sequence is TGCAGCGTTGAACTAGACAGGAGAGGCGAGCAGTACTTC. This sequence encodes CSVELDRRGEQYF.

Only a few counts were recorded for this clonotype. This rearrangement joins TRBV7-2 to TRBJ2-3; no firm D call. CDR3 length: 15 residues. The V gene lost 1 base and the J gene lost 7 bases, with 15 bases spanning the gap. The germline CDR1 and CDR2 sequences are SGHTA and FQGNSA. CDR3: CASSLVDGPTNTQYF. The CDR3 DNA sequence: TGTGCCAGCAGCTTAGTAGACGGACCCACTAATACGCAGTATTTT.